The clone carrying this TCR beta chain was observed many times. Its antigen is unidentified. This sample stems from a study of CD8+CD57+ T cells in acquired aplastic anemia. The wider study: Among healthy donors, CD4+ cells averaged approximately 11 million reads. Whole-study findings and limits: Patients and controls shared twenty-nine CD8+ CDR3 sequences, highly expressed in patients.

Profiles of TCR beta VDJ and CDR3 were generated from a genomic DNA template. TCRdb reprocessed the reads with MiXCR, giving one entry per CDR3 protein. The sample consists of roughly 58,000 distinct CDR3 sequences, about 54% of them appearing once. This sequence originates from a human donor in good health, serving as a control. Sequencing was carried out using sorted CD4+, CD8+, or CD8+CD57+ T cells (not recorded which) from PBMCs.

The CDR3 nucleotides are TGTGCCAGCAGTACACCGGGACAGCGTTACAATGAGCAGTTCTTC. It encodes CASSTPGQRYNEQFF. This chain uses TRBV6-2 or TRBV6-3 with TRBJ2-1; 7 bases map to TRBD1. The J segment lost 4 bases and the V segment lost 5 bases, leaving 8 bases of the junction unmatched. The CDR3 loop spans 15 amino acids. Germline V gene lookup returns CDR1 MNHEY and CDR2 SVGEGT.